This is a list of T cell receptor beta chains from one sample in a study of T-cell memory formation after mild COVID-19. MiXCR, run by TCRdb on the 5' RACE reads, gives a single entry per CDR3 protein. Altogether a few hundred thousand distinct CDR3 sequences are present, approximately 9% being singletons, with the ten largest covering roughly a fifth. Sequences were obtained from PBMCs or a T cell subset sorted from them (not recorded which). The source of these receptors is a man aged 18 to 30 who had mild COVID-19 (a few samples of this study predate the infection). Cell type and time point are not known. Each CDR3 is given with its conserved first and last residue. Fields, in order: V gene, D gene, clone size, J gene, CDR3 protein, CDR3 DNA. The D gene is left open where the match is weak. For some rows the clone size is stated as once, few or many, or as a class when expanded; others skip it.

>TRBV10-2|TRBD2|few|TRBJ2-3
CASSAVGGDTDTQYF
TGCGCCAGCAGTGCTGTCGGGGGGGACACAGATACGCAGTATTTT
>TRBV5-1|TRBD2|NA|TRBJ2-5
CASSSGLAGGRETQYF
TGCGCCAGCAGCTCTGGACTAGCGGGGGGGCGAGAGACCCAGTACTTC
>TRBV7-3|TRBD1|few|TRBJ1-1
CASSRTGRGTEAFF
TGTGCCAGCAGCCGGACAGGGCGGGGCACTGAAGCTTTCTTT
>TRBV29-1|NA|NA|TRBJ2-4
CSASGGGAFVNIQYF
TGCAGCGCCTCGGGTGGGGGGGCTTTCGTGAACATTCAGTACTTC
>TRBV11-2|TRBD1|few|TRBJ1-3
CASSVSTGARGNTIYF
TGTGCCAGCAGCGTATCAACAGGGGCGCGGGGAAACACCATATATTTT
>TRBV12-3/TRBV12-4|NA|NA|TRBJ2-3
CASSSFQPTDTQYF
TGTGCCAGCAGTTCATTTCAGCCCACAGATACGCAGTATTTT
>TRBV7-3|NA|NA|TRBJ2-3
CASSLTGVPPTDTQYF
TGTGCCAGCAGCTTAACAGGGGTCCCGCCCACAGATACGCAGTATTTT
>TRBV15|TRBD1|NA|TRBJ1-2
CATSKNRGPLDGYTF
TGTGCCACCAGCAAAAACAGGGGTCCGTTAGATGGCTACACCTTC
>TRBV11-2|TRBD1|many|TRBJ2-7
CASRPVDRAYYEQYF
TGTGCCAGCAGACCCGTCGACAGGGCCTACTACGAGCAGTACTTC
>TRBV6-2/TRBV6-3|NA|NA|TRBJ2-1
CASTKVRFNSYNEQFF
TGTGCCAGCACCAAAGTCCGTTTTAACTCCTACAATGAGCAGTTCTTC
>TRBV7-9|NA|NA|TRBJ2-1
CASSLVDSYNEQFF
TGTGCCAGCAGCTTAGTTGACAGCTACAATGAGCAGTTCTTC
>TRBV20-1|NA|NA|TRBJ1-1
CSAGRPFTGTEAFF
TGCAGTGCTGGGAGACCCTTTACAGGAACTGAAGCTTTCTTT
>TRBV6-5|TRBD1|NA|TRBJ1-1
CASSQLSTGRTEAFF
TGTGCCAGCAGTCAGCTGTCGACAGGGAGGACTGAAGCTTTCTTT